A single sample gave rise to the 10 T cell receptor beta chains below, sequenced in a study of T-cell memory formation after mild COVID-19. From the 5' RACE reads, TCRdb called clonotypes with MiXCR, one entry per CDR3 protein. This table holds some 57,000 distinct CDR3 sequences, 12% found once. The sequenced material came from PBMCs or a T cell subset sorted from them (not recorded which). The source is a man younger than 35 who had mild COVID-19 (a few samples of this study predate the infection). Cell type and time point are not known.

There are many counts of this clonotype. The J gene is TRBJ2-5, the V gene TRBV7-2; D is possibly TRBD2 (5 bases). Trimming took off 1 base at V and 5 bases at J, with 14 bases between the two ends. Germline V lookup: CDR1 SGHTA, CDR2 FQGNSA. There are 15 residues in the CDR3. This chain's CDR3 is CASSLGAGSSETQYF. Written as DNA, the CDR3 is TGTGCCAGCAGCTTAGGGGCGGGTAGCTCGGAGACCCAGTACTTC.

This clonotype was detected only a few times. V is TRBV5-1 and J is TRBJ2-2, with TRBD1 matching 8 bases. CDR3 size: 15 residues. Germline CDR1 SGHRS, CDR2 YFSETQ. V was clipped by 4 bases and J by 3 bases; unmatched bases: 5. The CDR3 region has the DNA TGCGCCAGCAGCCAGGACAGGGCAGACACCGGGGAGCTGTTTTTT. Residues: CASSQDRADTGELFF.

This clonotype has ten or more counts. The genes are TRBV5-1 and TRBJ2-3; D possibly matches TRBD1 or TRBD2 (6 bases each). The germline gives CDR1 SGHRS, CDR2 YFSETQ. V was trimmed by 4 bases and J by 1 base, leaving 16 bases between them. The length of the CDR3 is 16 residues. CDR3 in DNA: TGCGCCAGCAGCCCAGGGGTAGCGGTGCGCACAGATACGCAGTATTTT. Amino acids: CASSPGVAVRTDTQYF.

This clonotype appeared a few times. This chain links TRBV4-2 with TRBJ1-5, with 7 bases lining up with TRBD1. The junction had 4 bases not matched to a gene; V was cut back by 1 base and J by 4 bases. The CDR3 is 15 amino acids. Germline V gives CDR1 LGHNA, CDR2 YNFKEQ. The CDR3 here is CASSQGDSENQPQHF. CDR3 DNA: TGTGCCAGCAGCCAAGGGGACAGCGAGAATCAGCCCCAGCATTTT.

There are a few counts of this clonotype. This sequence joins TRBV7-3 and TRBJ1-2, with 8 bases lining up with TRBD1. There are 12 residues in the CDR3. Germline V gives CDR1 SGHTA, CDR2 FQGTGA. V lost 5 bases and J lost 10; bases outside the gene matches: 6. The CDR3 loop is CASSPGQGIYTF. The DNA for the CDR3 is TGTGCCAGCAGCCCCGGACAGGGAATCTACACCTTC.

In its sample, this clonotype was seen many times. CDR3 coding DNA: TGTGCCACCAGCGCCCGACAGGGCCTGTGGGGCTACACCTTC. Its translation: CATSARQGLWGYTF. The chain recombines TRBV15 with TRBJ1-2; 7 bases are a match to TRBD1. Trimming took 5 bases from V and 8 from J; bases not matched to a gene: 11. The CDR3 length is 14 residues. Germline V lookup: CDR1 LNHNV, CDR2 YYDKDF (reference sequence).

The sample holds a few counts of this clonotype. The rearrangement uses TRBV2 and TRBJ2-7, with TRBD2 identical over 11 bases. The ends lost 1 base at V and 0 bases at J; junction bases unmatched: 8. Germline CDR1 SNHLY, CDR2 FYNNEI. This CDR3 is 18 amino acids long. Written as DNA, the CDR3 is TGTGCCAGCAGTGAAGGACTAGCGGGGCTACGTAGCTCCTACGAGCAGTACGTC. Amino acid sequence: CASSEGLAGLRSSYEQYV.

A few counts support this clonotype. The chain is built from TRBV12-3 or TRBV12-4 and TRBJ1-1, with 7 bases that match TRBD1. The CDR3 covers 17 residues. Unmatched junction bases numbered 14, after V lost 7 bases and J lost 0 bases. CDR3 in amino acids: CASTVQGLLSMNTEAFF. In DNA, the CDR3 is TGTGCCAGCACCGTACAGGGGCTACTTTCTATGAACACTGAAGCTTTCTTT.

This chain connects TRBV7-2 to TRBJ2-7; TRBD2 agrees at 15 bases. V shed 5 bases, J shed 6 bases, and the junction held 11 bases outside the gene matches. Germline CDR1 and CDR2: SGHTA and FQGNSA. This CDR3 is built from 17 residues. As DNA, the CDR3 is TGTGCCAGCAGCACGCGATGGACTAGCGGGGGGGAAAGCGAGCAGTACTTC. This codes for CASSTRWTSGGESEQYF.

Ten or more counts support this clonotype. The J gene is TRBJ2-3, the V gene TRBV4-1; 7 nucleotides match TRBD2. The trim removed 3 bases at V and 0 bases at J, leaving 6 bases unmatched. Germline V lookup: CDR1 MGHRA, CDR2 YSYEKL. The CDR3 extends over 16 amino acids. CDR3 sequence (DNA): TGCGCCAGCAGCCAGGCTAGCGGATCTAGCACAGATACGCAGTATTTT. Encoded protein: CASSQASGSSTDTQYF.